This is a list of T cell receptor beta chains from one sample in a study of early T cells in non-severe SARS-CoV-2 infection. TCRdb re-derived calls from the 5' RACE reads in MiXCR, one entry per CDR3 protein. The sample shows around 57,000 distinct CDR3 sequences, around 6.5% of them seen only once. The starting material was whole blood, obtained at baseline. The origin of the receptors is an adult who was a healthcare worker with PCR-confirmed SARS-CoV-2 infection or an uninfected control (not recorded which). CDR3s include the opening cysteine and the closing phenylalanine or tryptophan. Fields, in order: V gene, J gene, D gene, clone size, CDR3 DNA, CDR3 protein. D genes are given only for firm matches. Size is stated for part of the rows, as once, few or many counts, or as a class when the clone is expanded.

v_gene: TRBV2
j_gene: TRBJ2-2
d_gene: NA
abundance: few
CDR3nt: TGTGCCAGCAGTGAAGCGGCGCGCACCGGGGAGCTGTTTTTT
CDR3aa: CASSEAARTGELFF

v_gene: TRBV7-2
j_gene: TRBJ1-5
d_gene: NA
abundance: many
CDR3nt: TGTGCCAGCAGCTTAGGCATTAGCAATCAGCCCCAGCATTTT
CDR3aa: CASSLGISNQPQHF

v_gene: TRBV20-1
j_gene: TRBJ2-3
d_gene: TRBD2
abundance: many
CDR3nt: TGCAGTGCTCCCTGGACTAGCGGGAGTCTCTCAGATACGCAGTATTTT
CDR3aa: CSAPWTSGSLSDTQYF

v_gene: TRBV28
j_gene: TRBJ2-7
d_gene: NA
abundance: few
CDR3nt: TGTGCCAGCAGTACCCGACCCAGCGGACCCTACGAGCAGTACTTC
CDR3aa: CASSTRPSGPYEQYF

v_gene: TRBV6-1
j_gene: TRBJ1-1
d_gene: TRBD1
abundance: many
CDR3nt: TGTGCCAGCAGGAGGGGACAGGGCCCCTCGGAAGCTTTCTTT
CDR3aa: CASRRGQGPSEAFF

v_gene: TRBV27
j_gene: TRBJ2-7
d_gene: TRBD1
abundance: many
CDR3nt: TGTGCCAGCAAAGTTTCGACAGGGACCTACGAGCAGTACTTC
CDR3aa: CASKVSTGTYEQYF

v_gene: TRBV12-3/TRBV12-4
j_gene: TRBJ2-7
d_gene: TRBD1
abundance: many
CDR3nt: TGTGCCAGCATGGAAGGGGACAGGATCTACGAGCAGTACTTC
CDR3aa: CASMEGDRIYEQYF

v_gene: TRBV19
j_gene: TRBJ2-2
d_gene: NA
abundance: few
CDR3nt: TGTGCCAGTAGTATCGCTGAGTACACCGGGGAGCTGTTTTTT
CDR3aa: CASSIAEYTGELFF

v_gene: TRBV13
j_gene: TRBJ1-2
d_gene: NA
abundance: many
CDR3nt: TGTGCCAGCAGCCCATCCCCCAGCGACAGAAACTATGGCTACACCTTC
CDR3aa: CASSPSPSDRNYGYTF

v_gene: TRBV7-7
j_gene: TRBJ2-1
d_gene: TRBD2
abundance: NA
CDR3nt: TGTGCCAGCAGCTTACGGGAGGTCCGAGCGCCAACATATGAGCAGTTCTTC
CDR3aa: CASSLREVRAPTYEQFF

v_gene: TRBV6-6
j_gene: TRBJ2-2
d_gene: TRBD2
abundance: NA
CDR3nt: TGTGCCACCGGGGACGGGAGGTTCAACACCGGGGAGCTGTTTTTT
CDR3aa: CATGDGRFNTGELFF

v_gene: TRBV7-2
j_gene: TRBJ2-7
d_gene: NA
abundance: NA
CDR3nt: TGTGCCAGCAGCTTAGGTCCCTCTTCTTACTACGAGCAGTACTTC
CDR3aa: CASSLGPSSYYEQYF